These T cell receptor beta chains were read from a single sample in a study of shared clonotypes between healthy human individuals. Only in-frame clones appear in the TCRdb table, and some are missing; sequencing was by immunoSEQ multiplex PCR. The table shows about 1.5 million clones, with around 98% occurring only once. The sequencing input was naive CD4+ T cells sorted from blood. Source of these receptors: a young man in good health. Each CDR3 is given with its conserved first and last residue. A D gene is named only where the DNA matches it firmly. Some rows have no size entry. The others give once, few or many, or a class for an expanded clone.

d_call	clone_size	v_call	j_call	cdr3_aa	cdr3_nt
.	.	TRBV5-1	TRBJ2-5	CASSLFPAGGDETQYF	TGCGCCAGCAGCTTGTTTCCGGCCGGAGGGGACGAGACCCAGTACTTC
TRBD2	.	TRBV19	TRBJ2-3	CASSQREPTDTQYF	TGTGCCAGTAGTCAGCGGGAGCCCACAGATACGCAGTATTTT
TRBD1	.	TRBV18	TRBJ1-5	CASSPRDRGDQPQHF	TGTGCCAGCTCACCACGGGACAGGGGGGATCAGCCCCAGCATTTT
TRBD1	.	TRBV5-1	TRBJ1-3	CASSLVGTGYGNTIYF	TGCGCCAGCAGCTTGGTAGGGACAGGATATGGAAACACCATATATTTT
.	.	TRBV7-2	TRBJ1-4	CASSLYRGEKLFF	TGTGCCAGCAGCTTATATCGGGGGGAAAAACTGTTTTTT
.	.	TRBV29-1	TRBJ2-5	CSVHRVQETQYF	TGCAGCGTTCACAGGGTTCAAGAGACCCAGTACTTC
TRBD1	.	TRBV4-1	TRBJ2-7	CASSPTGVLNEQYF	TGCGCCAGCAGCCCCACAGGGGTTCTCAACGAGCAGTACTTC
TRBD2	.	TRBV10-3	TRBJ2-7	CAISGLRTSGNSYEQYF	TGTGCCATCAGCGGCCTCAGGACTAGCGGAAATTCCTACGAGCAGTACTTC
.	.	TRBV9	TRBJ2-7	CASSPWTSSYEQYF	TGTGCCAGCAGCCCATGGACATCATCTTACGAGCAGTACTTC
.	.	TRBV7-6	TRBJ1-5	CASSLVPGTNQPQHF	TGTGCCAGCAGCTTAGTGCCAGGGACCAATCAGCCCCAGCATTTT
.	.	TRBV5-1	TRBJ2-7	CASSLASPRGEQYF	TGCGCCAGCAGCTTGGCTTCTCCGCGGGGCGAGCAGTACTTC
TRBD2	.	TRBV6-1	TRBJ2-1	CAQSEGGFLNEQFF	TGTGCCCAGTCGGAGGGAGGGTTCTTGAATGAGCAGTTCTTC
TRBD1	.	TRBV28	TRBJ1-1	CASSNRDRARSTEAFF	TGTGCCAGCTCGAACCGGGACAGGGCGAGGAGCACTGAAGCTTTCTTT
.	.	TRBV11-3	TRBJ2-6	CASSSGVGANVLTF	TGTGCCAGCAGCTCGGGGGTTGGGGCCAACGTCCTGACTTTC
TRBD2	once	TRBV11-2	TRBJ2-7	CASSATPSGSYEQYF	TGTGCCAGCAGCGCCACCCCTAGCGGCTCCTACGAGCAGTACTTC
TRBD2	.	TRBV6-1	TRBJ2-5	CASSAQGTSGMQETQYF	TGTGCCAGCAGTGCTCAAGGGACTAGCGGGATGCAAGAGACCCAGTACTTC
TRBD2	.	TRBV19	TRBJ2-1	CASRGTSGNNEQFF	TGTGCCAGTCGAGGGACTAGCGGGAACAATGAGCAGTTCTTC
.	.	TRBV5-4	TRBJ2-1	CASSLVGKHEQFF	TGTGCCAGCAGCTTGGTCGGGAAGCATGAGCAGTTCTTC
.	.	TRBV9	TRBJ2-2	CASSVGPPRELFF	TGTGCCAGCAGCGTCGGTCCTCCTAGGGAGCTGTTTTTT
.	.	TRBV28	TRBJ1-5	CASSPTGLSQHF	TGTGCCAGCAGTCCGACCGGGCTTTCCCAGCATTTT
TRBD1	.	TRBV7-2	TRBJ2-2	CASILTGDTGELFF	TGTGCCAGCATATTGACAGGGGACACCGGGGAGCTGTTTTTT
TRBD1	once	TRBV5-5	TRBJ2-7	CASSLTGQGTYEQYF	TGTGCCAGCAGCTTGACAGGACAGGGAACTTACGAGCAGTACTTC
.	once	TRBV9	TRBJ1-1	CASSETLNTEAFF	TGTGCCAGCAGCGAAACCCTGAACACTGAAGCTTTCTTT
.	.	TRBV6-1	TRBJ2-2	CASKVAGGSTGELFF	TGTGCCAGCAAGGTAGCCGGAGGGAGCACCGGGGAGCTGTTTTTT
.	.	TRBV6-5	TRBJ2-5	CASKGSGQETQYF	TGTGCCAGCAAGGGGAGCGGACAAGAGACCCAGTACTTC
.	.	TRBV7-9	TRBJ2-1	CASSLFGDRANEQFF	TGTGCCAGCAGCTTATTTGGGGACCGGGCGAACGAGCAGTTCTTC
TRBD2	once	TRBV5-1	TRBJ2-7	CASSLGLAGENEQYF	TGCGCCAGCAGCTTGGGACTAGCGGGGGAGAACGAGCAGTACTTC
.	.	TRBV28	TRBJ1-5	CASSPITGINQPQHF	TGTGCCAGCAGCCCTATCACAGGGATAAATCAGCCCCAGCATTTT
.	once	TRBV4-1	TRBJ2-3	CASSQEGKGLSTDTQYF	TGCGCCAGCAGCCAAGAGGGGAAGGGGCTGAGCACAGATACGCAGTATTTT
TRBD2	.	TRBV25-1	TRBJ2-7	CASGGETNYEQYF	TGTGCCAGCGGGGGGGAAACGAACTACGAGCAGTACTTC
.	.	TRBV5-4	TRBJ1-4	CASSQEATNEKLFF	TGTGCCAGCAGCCAGGAAGCAACTAATGAAAAACTGTTTTTT